This entry lists 22 T cell receptor beta chains sequenced from one sample in a study of beta chain features in type 1 diabetes. Investigators reverse transcribed all isolated RNA, so they sequenced expressed TCRB transcripts. The method was immunoSEQ multiplex PCR; TCRdb's version includes in-frame clones alone and lacks a portion of them. The data show over 500,000 clones, roughly a sixth seen once. The specimen sequenced was naive CD4+ T cells from blood. The receptors here all came from a man aged 18 to 30 in good health.

This clone appeared a few times. The rearrangement links TRBV6-6 to TRBJ2-7; D gene unclear. The CDR3 length is 14 residues. The V gene lost 2 bases and the J gene lost 1 base, with 9 bases spanning the gap. CDR1 is MNHNY and CDR2 is SVGAGI in the germline V gene (reference sequence). The CDR3 nucleotides are TGTGCCAGCAGTTACCGGGTAGATTCCTACGAGCAGTACTTC. The encoded protein is CASSYRVDSYEQYF.

The rearrangement uses TRBV10-3 and TRBJ1-6; no clear D. Trimming removed 4 bases from V and 2 bases from J, with 6 bases in between. There are 14 residues in the CDR3. The germline gives CDR1 ENHRY, CDR2 SYGVKD. CDR3 in DNA: TGTGCCATCAGTGGCGACACCTATAATTCACCCCTCCACTTT. This gives the protein CAISGDTYNSPLHF.

This rearrangement joins TRBV5-4 to TRBJ1-2, with a weak D call TRBD1 (5 bases). Germline CDR1 and CDR2: SGHNT and YYREEE (reference sequence). The CDR3 is 15 residues long. Trimming pared 6 bases from V and 7 bases from J, leaving 22 bases between. As DNA, the CDR3 is TGTGCCAGCACCCTAGGGTCCTTTATGGGACGTGGCTACACCTTC. Protein sequence: CASTLGSFMGRGYTF.

This clone came up a few times. The rearrangement uses TRBV7-2 and TRBJ2-7; possible D gene TRBD1, 5 bases. Trimming took off 1 base at V and 0 bases at J, with 13 bases between the two ends. This CDR3 comprises 16 residues. Germline loops: CDR1 SGHTA, CDR2 FQGNSA. The CDR3: CASSLGSRQGSYEQYF. The CDR3 nucleotides read TGTGCCAGCAGCTTAGGATCTAGGCAGGGCTCCTACGAGCAGTACTTC.

The chain carries TRBV5-1 and TRBJ1-2; 7 nucleotides line up with TRBD1. The CDR3 loop spans 14 amino acids. The junction had 7 bases not matched to a gene; V was cut back by 4 bases and J by 4 bases. Germline CDR1 reads SGHRS; CDR2 reads YFSETQ. CDR3 region: CASSGGQTVYGYTF. CDR3 sequence (DNA): TGCGCCAGCAGCGGGGGACAGACCGTCTATGGCTACACCTTC.

This clone showed up just a few times. The chain employs TRBV14 and TRBJ2-6; TRBD1 might be the D (7 bases). The length of the CDR3 is 19 residues. Per the germline V gene, CDR1 is SGHDN and CDR2 is FVKESK. Trimming removed 4 bases from V and 2 bases from J, with 21 bases in between. CDR3 in DNA: TGTGCCAGCAGCCGACCCCGACAGGGCGGGATCCCTGGGGCCAACGTCCTGACTTTC. As protein: CASSRPRQGGIPGANVLTF.

This clone was recorded a few times. The gene calls are TRBV7-9 and TRBJ1-5; D is uncertain. The CDR3 is 14 amino acids. The germline CDR1 and CDR2 sequences are SEHNR and FQNEAQ (reference sequence). V dropped 5 bases and J dropped 7 bases, with 15 bases sitting between them. The CDR3 DNA reads TGTGCCAGCAGCGATTCGGCCCGGAGGCAGCCCCAGCATTTT. Its translation: CASSDSARRQPQHF.

The V gene is TRBV7-2, the J gene TRBJ2-2; TRBD1 agrees at 8 bases. The length of the CDR3 is 15 residues. Germline loops: CDR1 SGHTA, CDR2 FQGNSA. V was clipped by 7 bases and J by 1 base; unmatched bases: 5. For the CDR3, the DNA is TGTGCCAGCAACGGACAGGGTATGAACACCGGGGAGCTGTTTTTT. Residues: CASNGQGMNTGELFF.

The V gene is TRBV6-5, the J gene TRBJ2-7; D is unclear. The V end was cut by 6 bases, the J end by 0 bases, with 15 bases between. From germline, CDR1 is MNHEY and CDR2 SVGAGI. The CDR3 consists of 15 residues. This chain's CDR3 is CASRGERLGSYEQYF. The DNA for the CDR3 is TGTGCCAGCAGAGGTGAACGATTGGGCTCCTACGAGCAGTACTTC.

The chain recombines TRBV7-2 with TRBJ2-5; 8 positions agree with TRBD2. CDR1 is SGHTA, CDR2 FQGNSA, per germline. V was clipped by 7 bases and J by 4 bases; unmatched bases: 8. The CDR3 runs 14 residues. The CDR3 sequence: CASIAGLLRETQYF. CDR3 DNA: TGTGCCAGCATAGCGGGGCTTTTGAGAGAGACCCAGTACTTC.

This clone was counted between two and nine times. The gene calls are TRBV27 and TRBJ2-2, with 14 bases aligning to TRBD2. The CDR3 consists of 18 residues. Germline V gene data show CDR1 as MNHEY and CDR2 as SMNVEV (reference sequence). The V gene end was trimmed by 6 bases and the J gene end by 1 base; junction bases not matched to a gene: 7. Here the CDR3 DNA reads TGTGCCAGCAGACCCGCTGGACTAGCGGGAGGGAACACCGGGGAGCTGTTTTTT. Its protein product is CASRPAGLAGGNTGELFF.

The CDR3 DNA reads TGTGCCAGCAGTTACCAAGACAATCAGCCCCAGCATTTT. Translation: CASSYQDNQPQHF. The rearrangement joins TRBV6-6 to TRBJ1-5; D is unclear. There are 13 residues in the CDR3. V was cut by 2 bases and J by 3 bases, with 5 bases left in between. The V gene's germline CDR1 is MNHNY and CDR2 SVGAGI (reference sequence).

J is TRBJ1-5 and V is TRBV2; D remains unclear. The CDR3 has 13 amino acids. V gave up 8 bases and J gave up 0 bases, with 8 bases separating them. CDR1 and CDR2 (germline): SNHLY, FYNNEI. The DNA of the CDR3 is TGTGCCAGCGAACGTAATAGCAATCAGCCCCAGCATTTT. It translates to CASERNSNQPQHF.

This clone turned up a few times. The rearrangement uses TRBV25-1 and TRBJ2-2; possibly TRBD1 for D (6 bases). Per germline, CDR1 MGHDK and CDR2 SYGVNS. V was clipped by 3 bases and J by 4 bases, with 9 bases between them. The CDR3 covers 14 residues. Here the CDR3 DNA reads TGTGCCAGCAGTGATCAGGGGACCACCGGGGAGCTGTTTTTT. It translates to CASSDQGTTGELFF.

The V call is TRBV7-9, the J call TRBJ1-1, with a weak D call TRBD1 (6 bases). CDR3 length: 14 amino acids. The V end was cut by 5 bases, the J end by 0 bases, with 10 bases between. CDR1 is SEHNR and CDR2 is FQNEAQ in the germline V gene (reference sequence). CDR3 nucleotides: TGTGCCAGCAGCATAAGACAGGTGAACACTGAAGCTTTCTTT. Amino acids: CASSIRQVNTEAFF.

The V and J genes are TRBV7-9 and TRBJ2-7, with D perhaps given as TRBD1 or TRBD2 (6 bases each). The V gene lost 6 bases and the J gene lost 2 bases, with 14 bases spanning the gap. CDR1 is SEHNR and CDR2 is FQNEAQ in the germline V gene (reference sequence). The CDR3 covers 14 residues. The CDR3 is CASRDWRDTYEQYF. CDR3 bases: TGTGCCAGCAGGGACTGGCGGGACACCTACGAGCAGTACTTC.

This clone was seen a handful of times. V and J are TRBV18 and TRBJ2-7, with D perhaps assigned TRBD1 or TRBD2 (5 bases each). The germline V and J ends were trimmed by 6 bases and 2 bases, with 14 bases remaining between them. The CDR3 consists of 14 residues. Germline assignment: CDR1 KGHSH and CDR2 LQKENI. CDR3 DNA: TGTGCCAGCTCGACCGGGACCCACACCTACGAGCAGTACTTC. Its translation is CASSTGTHTYEQYF.

The chain recombines TRBV6-5 with TRBJ2-5, with D hard to call. The DNA end lines up better with TRBJ2-7; the J call may be wrong. The CDR3 contains 16 residues. CDR1 and CDR2 (germline): MNHEY, SVGAGI. The CDR3 bases are TGTGCCAGCAGTTACTCGGGCCGGGTCTCAACCTACGAGCAGTACTTC. Translating it yields CASSYSGRVSTYEQYF.

This clone was found a few times. The chain uses TRBV7-2 and TRBJ2-7; 7 nucleotides match TRBD2. V lost 1 base and J lost 0; bases outside the gene matches: 9. The CDR3 loop spans 17 amino acids. The germline gives CDR1 SGHTA, CDR2 FQGNSA. CDR3: CASSLVGHGGTSYEQYF. The CDR3 DNA sequence: TGTGCCAGCAGCTTAGTGGGGCACGGGGGGACCTCCTACGAGCAGTACTTC.

This clone was seen a handful of times. The chain recombines TRBV30 with TRBJ1-2, with D perhaps TRBD1 (5 bases). In germline, CDR1 is GTSNPN, CDR2 SVGIG (reference sequence). The CDR3 covers 13 residues. V lost 4 bases and J lost 4, with 13 bases in between. CDR3 amino acids: CAWINTGTYGYTF. Here the CDR3 DNA reads TGTGCCTGGATCAACACAGGTACCTATGGCTACACCTTC.

V and J are TRBV28 and TRBJ2-7; unclear D gene. The CDR3 runs to 13 residues. Per the germline V gene, CDR1 is MDHEN and CDR2 is SYDVKM. V was trimmed by 2 bases and J by 6 bases, leaving 11 bases between them. CDR3 nucleotide sequence: TGTGCCAGCAGTTTAAATGGGGTACGCGAGCAGTACTTC. It codes for CASSLNGVREQYF.

This clone turned up a few times. This chain links TRBV6-1 with TRBJ2-4, with 10 nucleotides matching TRBD2. The CDR3 has 19 residues. CDR1 is MNHNS and CDR2 is SASEGT in the germline V gene. With 0 bases clipped from V and 0 bases from J, the junction kept 8 bases outside the gene matches. CDR3 in DNA: TGTGCCAGCAGTGAAGCCTTAGCGGGGGGTTTTCTAGCCAAAAACATTCAGTACTTC. It translates to CASSEALAGGFLAKNIQYF.